The 25 T cell receptor beta chains presented below share a single source sample, sequenced in a study of blood T cell repertoires in COVID-19. The protocol was immunoSEQ multiplex PCR, while the TCRdb copy is restricted to in-frame clones and leaves out a portion. The table shows about 220,000 clones, with approximately 85% occurring only once. Sample: peripheral blood. The receptors originated from a woman aged 70-85 years with COVID-19, enrolled during active disease.

This chain connects TRBV19 to TRBJ1-5; unclear D gene. CDR3 size: 12 residues. Germline CDR1 is LNHDA and CDR2 is SQIVND (reference sequence). V lost 3 bases, J lost 6 bases, and 6 bases lay in between. CDR3 nucleotide sequence: TGTGCCAGTAGTATCCTTTTTCAGCCCCAGCATTTT. This codes for CASSILFQPQHF.

J is TRBJ1-5 and V is TRBV7-9, with 9 nucleotides matching TRBD1. There are 15 residues in the CDR3. Looked up from germline, CDR1 is SEHNR and CDR2 is FQNEAQ (reference sequence). V gave up 4 bases and J gave up 4 bases; unmatched junction bases: 5. CDR3 region: CASSSGQGLNQPQHF. CDR3 DNA sequence: TGTGCCAGCAGCTCGGGACAGGGTCTAAATCAGCCCCAGCATTTT.

The chain couples TRBV6-5 to TRBJ2-7; 10 nucleotides match TRBD1. V shed 2 bases and J 6 bases; nucleotides not matched to a gene: 7. Germline V gene lookup returns CDR1 MNHEY and CDR2 SVGAGI. The CDR3 consists of 15 residues. CDR3 DNA: TGTGCCAGCAGTTACACCAGACAGGGGGCGCCCGAGCAGTACTTC. Translated: CASSYTRQGAPEQYF.

The chain couples TRBV9 to TRBJ1-2; D gene ambiguous. The length of the CDR3 is 14 residues. With 4 bases removed from V and 2 bases from J, the gap between germline ends came to 12 bases. The germline V gene has CDR1 SGDLS and CDR2 YYNGEE. The CDR3 sequence: CASSLATTNYGYTF. CDR3 nucleotides: TGTGCCAGCAGCCTGGCGACTACAAACTATGGCTACACCTTC.

The chain combines TRBV5-6 with TRBJ1-6, with 7 bases that match TRBD1. Losses at the gene ends were 4 bases for V and 7 bases for J; bases not matched to a gene: 5. The CDR3 is made up of 14 amino acids. Germline CDR1 is SGHDT and CDR2 is YYEEEE. CDR3 in amino acids: CASSRGGQNSPLHF. The CDR3 DNA is TGTGCCAGCAGCAGAGGGGGCCAGAATTCACCCCTCCACTTT.

This rearrangement joins TRBV4-3 to TRBJ1-5, with D unclear. Germline loops: CDR1 LGHNA, CDR2 YSLEER. Trimming left V 1 base short and J 6 bases short, with 13 bases between. This CDR3 comprises 15 residues. Here the CDR3 reads CASSQGTGVGQPQHF. The CDR3 DNA follows: TGCGCCAGCAGCCAAGGGACCGGGGTTGGTCAGCCCCAGCATTTT.

The rearrangement uses TRBV10-3 and TRBJ2-5, with D maybe TRBD2 (7 bases). V lost 7 bases to trimming and J lost 9 bases, with 18 bases between them. Germline loops: CDR1 ENHRY, CDR2 SYGVKD. There are 13 residues in the CDR3. The CDR3 spells CAIKGGGQGAQYF. As DNA, the CDR3 is TGTGCCATCAAGGGCGGGGGCCAAGGGGCCCAGTACTTC.

The genes are TRBV6-1 and TRBJ1-6, with 7 nucleotides matching TRBD1. Trimming took 2 bases from V and 7 from J; bases not matched to a gene: 5. The CDR3 runs to 15 residues. Germline-derived CDR1 and CDR2 are MNHNS and SASEGT. This chain's CDR3 is CASSEIGRGNSPLHF. The CDR3 DNA reads as TGTGCCAGCAGTGAAATTGGCAGGGGGAATTCACCCCTCCACTTT.

This clone was recorded once. The chain is built from TRBV15 and TRBJ2-1, with D maybe TRBD2 (5 bases). The CDR3 runs to 16 residues. Germline values: CDR1 LNHNV, CDR2 YYDKDF (reference sequence). V was clipped by 0 bases and J by 6 bases, with 15 bases between them. CDR3 in amino acids: CATSRDLLAPGNEQFF. CDR3 sequence (DNA): TGTGCCACCAGCAGAGATCTCCTAGCCCCCGGCAATGAGCAGTTCTTC.

This chain joins TRBV6-6 and TRBJ2-2, with 10 bases aligning to TRBD1. Germline CDR1 is MNHNY and CDR2 is SVGAGI (reference sequence). This CDR3 is built from 15 residues. V was clipped by 6 bases and J by 3 bases; unmatched bases: 4. CDR3 region: CASSRQGADTGELFF. DNA of the CDR3: TGTGCCAGCAGCCGACAGGGGGCGGACACCGGGGAGCTGTTTTTT.

This clone was seen a handful of times. This chain uses TRBV7-2 with TRBJ1-2; a possible D gene is TRBD1 (6 bases). Germline V gene sequence: CDR1 SGHTA, CDR2 FQGNSA. V was trimmed by 5 bases and J by 7 bases, leaving 17 bases between them. The CDR3 runs to 14 residues. CDR3 DNA: TGTGCCAGCAGCCCAGGGACAAAGGGAACTGGCTACACCTTC. Its protein product is CASSPGTKGTGYTF.

The V call is TRBV7-2, the J call TRBJ2-7; 7 nucleotides match TRBD1. The length of the CDR3 is 14 residues. From germline, CDR1 is SGHTA and CDR2 FQGNSA. Unmatched junction bases numbered 6, after V lost 5 bases and J lost 2 bases. In DNA form, the CDR3 reads TGTGCCAGCAGCGAGGACAGGTTTACCTACGAGCAGTACTTC. Encoded protein: CASSEDRFTYEQYF.

The CDR3 sequence is CATTQDRGTNYGYTF. The CDR3 region has the DNA TGTGCCACCACCCAGGACAGGGGGACTAACTATGGCTACACCTTC. The chain links TRBV15 to TRBJ1-2; 10 nucleotides line up with TRBD1. CDR3 length: 15 residues. V gave up 7 bases and J gave up 0 bases; unmatched junction bases: 5. Germline V CDR1 and CDR2: LNHNV, YYDKDF (reference sequence).

In its sample, this clone was seen a few times. This chain links TRBV11-3 with TRBJ2-2, with D perhaps matching TRBD1 (6 bases). The CDR3 sequence is 13 residues long. Germline CDR1 SGHNT, CDR2 YENEEA. Trimming removed 5 bases at V and 6 bases at J, with 10 bases between. The CDR3 is CASSMRTAGELFF. CDR3 nucleotides: TGTGCCAGCAGCATGCGGACAGCCGGGGAGCTGTTTTTT. Together with reference TRBV11-3 and TRBJ2-2, the CDR3 gives the full variable domain: EAGVVQSPRYKIIEKKQPVAFWCNPISGHNTLYWYLQNLGQGPELLIRYENEEAVDDSQLPKDRFSAERLKGVDSTLKIQPAELGDSAVYLCASSMRTAGELFFGEGSRLTVL.

The rearrangement uses TRBV7-3 and TRBJ2-1; TRBD2 agrees at 8 bases. The CDR3 is made up of 15 amino acids. The germline CDR1 and CDR2 sequences are SGHTA and FQGTGA. J was trimmed by 4 bases and V by 2 bases; bases with no gene match: 4. CDR3 amino acids: CASSLGTSPYNEQFF. In DNA form, the CDR3 reads TGTGCCAGCAGCTTAGGGACTAGTCCGTACAATGAGCAGTTCTTC.

The chain is built from TRBV9 and TRBJ1-6, with 7 bases identical to TRBD1. With 3 bases clipped from V and 7 bases from J, the junction kept 10 bases outside the gene matches. CDR3 length: 16 amino acids. In germline, CDR1 is SGDLS, CDR2 YYNGEE. This chain's CDR3 is CASSDLRQGENSPLHF. For the CDR3, the DNA is TGTGCCAGCAGCGATCTTAGACAGGGTGAGAATTCACCCCTCCACTTT.

This chain uses TRBV29-1 with TRBJ2-1; D might be TRBD2 (6 bases). This CDR3 spans 12 amino acids. The V gene lost 4 bases and the J gene lost 7 bases, with 11 bases spanning the gap. Germline CDR1 reads SQVTM; CDR2 reads ANQGSEA. The CDR3 region is CSVAWDLNEQFF. DNA for the CDR3: TGCAGCGTTGCTTGGGACTTGAATGAGCAGTTCTTC.

The J gene is TRBJ1-5, the V gene TRBV19; no clear D gene. The CDR3 covers 17 residues. CDR1 is LNHDA, CDR2 SQIVND, per germline (reference sequence). Trimming shortened V by 2 bases and J by 5 bases, and 19 bases separated the two germline ends. The CDR3 spells CASSIFGLRATDQPQHF. The DNA of the CDR3 is TGTGCCAGTAGTATATTTGGCTTAAGAGCGACCGATCAGCCCCAGCATTTT.

DNA for the CDR3: TGCGCCAGCAGCCTTAACAGGAACACTGAAGCTTTCTTT. Translation: CASSLNRNTEAFF. V is TRBV4-3 and J is TRBJ1-1; D is unresolved. Germline V gene data show CDR1 as LGHNA and CDR2 as YSLEER. V lost 4 bases and J lost 1, with 7 bases in between. The CDR3 consists of 13 residues.

The chain couples TRBV9 to TRBJ2-1; D is possibly TRBD2 (5 bases). CDR3 length: 17 amino acids. V was cut by 0 bases and J by 8 bases, with 21 bases left in between. Germline values: CDR1 SGDLS, CDR2 YYNGEE. Here the CDR3 reads CASSVGGLAFVGDEQFF. In nucleotides, the CDR3 is TGTGCCAGCAGCGTAGGTGGCCTAGCCTTCGTCGGGGATGAGCAGTTCTTC. Full variable domain (remainder filled in from reference TRBV9 and TRBJ2-1): DSGVTQTPKHLITATGQRVTLRCSPRSGDLSVYWYQQSLDQGLQFLIQYYNGEERAKGNILERFSAQQFPDLHSELNLSSLELGDSALYFCASSVGGLAFVGDEQFFGPGTRLTVL.

The chain links TRBV13 to TRBJ1-1; TRBD1 aligns across 7 bases. Trimming removed 5 bases from V and 1 base from J; junction bases left unmatched: 4. Germline-derived CDR1 and CDR2 are PRHDT and FYEKMQ (reference sequence). This CDR3 is 14 amino acids long. The CDR3 DNA reads TGTGCCAGCAGCCCCCGGACAGGGAACACTGAAGCTTTCTTT. Protein sequence: CASSPRTGNTEAFF.

The V gene is TRBV6-5, the J gene TRBJ2-3; 7 bases map to TRBD2. CDR3 length equals 14 residues. Losses at the gene ends were 3 bases for V and 4 bases for J; bases not matched to a gene: 4. Germline CDR1 is MNHEY and CDR2 is SVGAGI. Here the CDR3 DNA reads TGTGCCAGCAGTTATATTCGGGGGGCAGATACGCAGTATTTT. It encodes CASSYIRGADTQYF.

The rearrangement joins TRBV9 to TRBJ2-3, with D unresolved. This CDR3 is 15 amino acids long. Looked up from germline, CDR1 is SGDLS and CDR2 is YYNGEE. V was cut by 3 bases and J by 0 bases, with 11 bases left in between. The CDR3 spells CASSASGTSTDTQYF. The CDR3 DNA follows: TGTGCCAGCAGCGCGTCAGGAACGAGCACAGATACGCAGTATTTT.

This chain links TRBV5-1 with TRBJ1-5; the D is unclear. Germline lookup yields CDR1 SGHRS and CDR2 YFSETQ. The CDR3 spans 13 residues. V shed 4 bases and J shed 5 bases, with 10 bases lying between them. CDR3 sequence (DNA): TGCGCCAGCAGCGCTGGGCGAGATCAGCCCCAGCATTTT. Amino acid sequence: CASSAGRDQPQHF.

This chain connects TRBV30 to TRBJ1-1; D gene unclear. V lost 0 bases to trimming and J lost 4 bases, with 12 bases between them. CDR3 length: 14 residues. CDR1 and CDR2 from the germline V gene are GTSNPN and SVGIG (reference sequence). The CDR3 protein is CAWSVRGGSTEAFF. CDR3 nucleotide sequence: TGTGCCTGGAGTGTACGTGGAGGAAGCACTGAAGCTTTCTTT.